Listed below are T cell receptor beta chains from one sample, sequenced in a study of shared clonotypes between healthy human individuals. Sequencing was performed with immunoSEQ multiplex PCR; in TCRdb, only in-frame clones are kept and a portion is missing. The sample records approximately 720,000 clones, around 92% being singletons. The sequenced sample was naive CD8+ T cells sorted from blood. These receptors were taken from a man under 40 in good health. Each CDR3 is given with its conserved first and last residue. Fields, in order: D gene, V gene, J gene, CDR3 protein. A D gene is named only where the DNA matches it firmly.

d_gene: -
v_gene: TRBV5-6
j_gene: TRBJ2-7
CDR3aa: CASSLGRGILEQYF

d_gene: TRBD2
v_gene: TRBV19
j_gene: TRBJ2-7
CDR3aa: CASSTDGGSYEQYF

d_gene: TRBD1
v_gene: TRBV7-6
j_gene: TRBJ2-5
CDR3aa: CASSLALTGVETQYF

d_gene: -
v_gene: TRBV7-7
j_gene: TRBJ2-5
CDR3aa: CASSSLLVGQETQYF

d_gene: -
v_gene: TRBV7-9
j_gene: TRBJ1-1
CDR3aa: CASSYFPEAFF

d_gene: TRBD1
v_gene: TRBV7-9
j_gene: TRBJ1-2
CDR3aa: CASSSTSGTAYGYTF

d_gene: -
v_gene: TRBV5-1
j_gene: TRBJ2-2
CDR3aa: CASSLRRNTGELFF

d_gene: -
v_gene: TRBV13
j_gene: TRBJ2-3
CDR3aa: CASSLSLTGSSTDTQYF

d_gene: TRBD1
v_gene: TRBV28
j_gene: TRBJ2-6
CDR3aa: CASSYMDRGRAGANVLTF

d_gene: -
v_gene: TRBV7-8
j_gene: TRBJ2-7
CDR3aa: CASSLRDYEQYF

d_gene: TRBD2
v_gene: TRBV19
j_gene: TRBJ2-7
CDR3aa: CASSIGEGSYEQYF

d_gene: TRBD2
v_gene: TRBV9
j_gene: TRBJ2-3
CDR3aa: CASSVAGTSGGGTDTQYF

d_gene: -
v_gene: TRBV27
j_gene: TRBJ2-7
CDR3aa: CASSPRQQYEQYF

d_gene: -
v_gene: TRBV4-1
j_gene: TRBJ1-5
CDR3aa: CASSQELGNQPQHF

d_gene: -
v_gene: TRBV7-8
j_gene: TRBJ2-3
CDR3aa: CASSPQGAGRNTQYF

d_gene: -
v_gene: TRBV7-9
j_gene: TRBJ2-7
CDR3aa: CASTPGTVTYEQYF

d_gene: -
v_gene: TRBV11-3
j_gene: TRBJ2-1
CDR3aa: CASSSPSLSYNEQFF

d_gene: -
v_gene: TRBV27
j_gene: TRBJ2-1
CDR3aa: CASSLSPVTYNEQFF

d_gene: -
v_gene: TRBV28
j_gene: TRBJ1-1
CDR3aa: CASSLFQGTGNTEAFF

d_gene: -
v_gene: TRBV13
j_gene: TRBJ2-1
CDR3aa: CASSLRLSYNEQFF

d_gene: -
v_gene: TRBV27
j_gene: TRBJ2-5
CDR3aa: CASSPSREWKQETQYF

d_gene: -
v_gene: TRBV27
j_gene: TRBJ2-1
CDR3aa: CASSVYNEQFF